This section outlines one TCR beta chain sequence together with its context. No cognate antigen has been identified for it. No base quality values were provided; no much bigger clone lies one nucleotide off. These data are taken from a study of T cells in Graves' hyperthyroidism and ophthalmopathy (dated by TCRdb to about 2019). For context, the study as a whole: Peripheral blood was collected at initial diagnosis, before any treatment. TCR V-J signatures able to tell the groups apart were searched for in a discovery cohort of about a hundred patients, of whom more than 40 had Graves' ophthalmopathy and some 60 had stable Graves' hyperthyroidism. Prospective prediction of ophthalmopathy was tested in an independent validation cohort consisting of about 20 hyperthyroidism patients and some 16 patients who later progressed to ophthalmopathy. The roughly 91 discovery patients were randomly divided into training and test sets at a 7:3 ratio. In roughly six Graves' hyperthyroidism patients, the study also compared T-cell repertoires from thyroid tissue with T-cell repertoires from blood. Following sampling, methimazole starting at 30 mg daily was given to hyperthyroidism patients, and high-dose intravenous methylprednisolone was given to ophthalmopathy patients. The paper reports TCR Vbeta CDR3 sequencing of roughly 140 peripheral blood samples: approximately 43 ophthalmopathy, fewer than 85 hyperthyroidism and around 17 progressor patients. The investigation overall reported the following: Most expanded thyroid clonotypes (frequency above 0.001) were also detected in blood, a finding suggesting that blood repertoires may reflect thyroid immune responses. No statistical method was used to fix the sample size in advance, and group allocation was not hidden from the investigators. In cross-validation, a model built on a 13 V-J signature told ophthalmopathy apart from stable hyperthyroidism with 85% to 90% sensitivity and around 81% specificity, and in testing the same model reached 80%/75%. In validation, the model predicted progression to ophthalmopathy with roughly 70% sensitivity and 72% to 85% specificity, a median of approximately 6.7 months before onset.

Ophthalmopathy patients had moderately to severely active disease, Clinical Activity Score of at least 3, NOSPECS grade of at least 4, and duration under 3 months. Any patient with an uncontrolled infection, another autoimmune disease, pregnancy or lactation was excluded. Clinical symptoms, serum thyroxine and TRAb, thyroid ultrasound, and orbital computed tomography formed the basis for the diagnoses. PBMCs were isolated from approximately 10 ml of fresh peripheral blood by Ficoll-Paque density gradient centrifugation. Total RNA was extracted with Trizol reagent, and quality was checked on an Agilent 2100 Bioanalyzer. TCR beta CDR3 regions were amplified from RNA transcripts. For the first round of RT-PCR on the TCR CDR3, the HTBI primer set was used together with the Qiagen OneStep RT-PCR kit. A second multiplex PCR round built the libraries, followed by size selection and purification. Libraries were sequenced paired-end with 100 bp reads on an Illumina HiSeq2000. The published analysis was carried out like this. Raw data were processed with SOAPnuke, discarding reads with adapters, uncalled bases, mean Phred below 15, or no exact constant-primer or identifier match. High-quality paired reads were merged using COPE v1.2.5, and each unique nucleotide sequence was defined as a clonotype. Clonotypes were aligned to IMGT TRBV, TRBD and TRBJ reference segments using MiTCR v1.1. The analysis included only V-J combinations with a frequency above 0.0001, which together covered around 99% of the repertoires. A TCS score was defined as the ratio of F50 (clonal expansion) to E x V (chaos), with BLOSUM62-based TCRdist applied between CDR3 peptides within each V-J. Welch's t-statistics and random forest reduced 500 to 550 V-J features to fewer than 15, which were used in a naive Bayes classifier (R e1071). In TCRdb, the public reads were trimmed at Q25 with fastp and aligned with MiXCR, with productive beta chains retained. Merged by CDR3 protein, the rows form single entries marked with the most common genes and DNA. These V and J calls originate from TCRdb's pipeline instead of the authors' own analysis. For this sample the table gives 500,000 to 550,000 distinct CDR3 sequences, of which 15% to 20% were detected only once. The leading ten clones occupy over 45% of the sample.

This clonotype originated in a man between 40 and 49 years old with Graves' ophthalmopathy. Sequenced material: blood.

This receptor carries the CDR3 CASSYPAGRSGTDTQYF. The bases are TGTGCCAGCAGTTACCCGGCGGGGCGATCGGGCACAGATACGCAGTATTTT. The rearranged chain carries TRBV6-2 or TRBV6-3 and TRBJ2-3; the D gene is perhaps TRBD2, on 6 matching bases. CDR1 and CDR2, looked up from the germline V gene, are MNHEY and SVGEGT. Including the terminal cysteine and phenylalanine, the CDR3 comprises 17 residues. The sequence is cut down to CDR3 DNA, 51 bases in frame from base 1. Trimming removed 2 bases from V and 1 base from J, leaving 16 bases between the germline ends.